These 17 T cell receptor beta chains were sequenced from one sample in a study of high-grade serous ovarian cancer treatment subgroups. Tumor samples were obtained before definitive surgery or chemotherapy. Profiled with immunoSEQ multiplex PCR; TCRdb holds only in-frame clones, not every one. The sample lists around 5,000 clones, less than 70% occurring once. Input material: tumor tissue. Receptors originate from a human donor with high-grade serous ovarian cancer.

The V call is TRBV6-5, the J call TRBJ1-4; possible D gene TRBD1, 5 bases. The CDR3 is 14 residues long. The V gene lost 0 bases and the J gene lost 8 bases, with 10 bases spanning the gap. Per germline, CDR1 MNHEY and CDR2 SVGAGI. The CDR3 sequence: CASSYSGATEKLFF. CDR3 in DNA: TGTGCCAGCAGTTACTCAGGGGCCACCGAAAAACTGTTTTTT.

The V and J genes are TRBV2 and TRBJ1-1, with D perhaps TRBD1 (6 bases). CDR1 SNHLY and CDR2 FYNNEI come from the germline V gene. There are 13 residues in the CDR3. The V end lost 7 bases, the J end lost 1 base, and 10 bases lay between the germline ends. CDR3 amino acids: CASKPGENTEAFF. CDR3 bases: TGTGCCAGCAAGCCAGGGGAGAACACTGAAGCTTTCTTT.

The CDR3 coding sequence is TGTGCCAGCAGCTTCTCTGTATTAAGAGCCCCCACTGGAGGCTACACCTTC. Translation: CASSFSVLRAPTGGYTF. This chain joins TRBV7-2 and TRBJ1-2; D is unclear. Trimming left V 3 bases short and J 8 bases short, with 25 bases between. Looked up from germline, CDR1 is SGHTA and CDR2 is FQGNSA. The CDR3 has 17 amino acids.

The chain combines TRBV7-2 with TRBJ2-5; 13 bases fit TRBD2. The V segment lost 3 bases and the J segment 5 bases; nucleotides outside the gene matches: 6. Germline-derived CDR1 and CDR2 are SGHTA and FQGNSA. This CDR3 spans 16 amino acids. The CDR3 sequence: CASSFAALAGGETQYF. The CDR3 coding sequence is TGTGCCAGCAGCTTTGCAGCACTAGCGGGAGGGGAGACCCAGTACTTC.

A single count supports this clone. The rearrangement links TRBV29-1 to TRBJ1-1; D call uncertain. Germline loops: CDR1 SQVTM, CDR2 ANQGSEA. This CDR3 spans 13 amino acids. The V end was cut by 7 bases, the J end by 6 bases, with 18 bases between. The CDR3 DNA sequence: TGCAGCGCCGGCGACACTAGAAGCGCTGAAGCTTTCTTT. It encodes CSAGDTRSAEAFF.

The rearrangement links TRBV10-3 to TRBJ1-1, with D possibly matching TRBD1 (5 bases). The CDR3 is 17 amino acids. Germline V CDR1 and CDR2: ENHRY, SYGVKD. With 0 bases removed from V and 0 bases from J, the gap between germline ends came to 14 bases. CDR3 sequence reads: CAISESPGKGMNTEAFF. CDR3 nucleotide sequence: TGTGCCATCAGTGAGTCTCCCGGGAAGGGGATGAACACTGAAGCTTTCTTT.

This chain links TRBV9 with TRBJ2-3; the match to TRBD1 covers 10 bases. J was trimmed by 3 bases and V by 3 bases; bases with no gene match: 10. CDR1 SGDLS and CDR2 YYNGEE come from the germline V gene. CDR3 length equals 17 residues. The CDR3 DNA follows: TGTGCCAGCAGCGCTCGCGGGACAGGGGATGTGACAGATACGCAGTATTTT. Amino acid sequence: CASSARGTGDVTDTQYF.

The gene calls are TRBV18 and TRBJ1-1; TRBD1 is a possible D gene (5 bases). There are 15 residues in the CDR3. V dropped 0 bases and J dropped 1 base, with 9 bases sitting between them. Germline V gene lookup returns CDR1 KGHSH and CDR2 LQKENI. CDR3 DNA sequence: TGTGCCAGCTCACCACCGGCAGGGCCGAACACTGAAGCTTTCTTT. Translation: CASSPPAGPNTEAFF.

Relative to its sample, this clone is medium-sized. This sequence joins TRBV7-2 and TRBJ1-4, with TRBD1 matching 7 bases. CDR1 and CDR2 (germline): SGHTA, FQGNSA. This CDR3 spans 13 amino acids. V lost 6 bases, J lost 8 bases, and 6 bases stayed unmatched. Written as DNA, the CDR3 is TGTGCCAGCAGTTTTATGACAGGGGAAAAACTGTTTTTT. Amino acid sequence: CASSFMTGEKLFF.

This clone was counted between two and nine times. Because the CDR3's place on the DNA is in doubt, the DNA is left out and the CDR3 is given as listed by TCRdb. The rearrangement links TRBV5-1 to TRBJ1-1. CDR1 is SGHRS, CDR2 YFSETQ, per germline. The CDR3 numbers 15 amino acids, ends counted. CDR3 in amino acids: CASSFGNGMNTEAFF.

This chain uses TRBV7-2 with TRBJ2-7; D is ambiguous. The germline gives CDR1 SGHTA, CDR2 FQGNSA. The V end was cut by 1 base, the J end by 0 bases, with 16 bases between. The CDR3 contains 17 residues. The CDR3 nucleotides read TGTGCCAGCAGCTTAGGGTCGGGTGGGGAAAGCTCCTACGAGCAGTACTTC. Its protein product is CASSLGSGGESSYEQYF.

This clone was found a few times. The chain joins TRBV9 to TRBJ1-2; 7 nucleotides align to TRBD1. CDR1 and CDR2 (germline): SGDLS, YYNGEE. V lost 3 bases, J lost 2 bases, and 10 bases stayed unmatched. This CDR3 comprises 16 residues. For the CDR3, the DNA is TGTGCCAGCAGCGCCATTCGCGGACAGGAGAACTATGGCTACACCTTC. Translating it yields CASSAIRGQENYGYTF.

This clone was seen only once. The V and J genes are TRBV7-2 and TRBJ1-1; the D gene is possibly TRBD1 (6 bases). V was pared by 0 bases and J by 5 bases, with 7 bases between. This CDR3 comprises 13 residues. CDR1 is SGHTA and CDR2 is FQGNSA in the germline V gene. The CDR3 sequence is CASSLATGTEAFF. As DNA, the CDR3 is TGTGCCAGCAGCTTAGCAACAGGGACTGAAGCTTTCTTT.

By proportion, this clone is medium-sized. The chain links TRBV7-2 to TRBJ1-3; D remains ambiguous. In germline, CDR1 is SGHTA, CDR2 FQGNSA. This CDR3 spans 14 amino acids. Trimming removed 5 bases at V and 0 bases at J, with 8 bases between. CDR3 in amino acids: CASSDGNSGNTIYF. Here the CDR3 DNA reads TGTGCCAGCAGCGACGGGAACTCTGGAAACACCATATATTTT.

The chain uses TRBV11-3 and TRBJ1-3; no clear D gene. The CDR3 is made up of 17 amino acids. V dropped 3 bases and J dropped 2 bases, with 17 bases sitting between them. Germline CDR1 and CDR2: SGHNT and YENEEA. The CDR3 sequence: CASSFPPRLWAGNTIYF. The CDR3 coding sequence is TGTGCCAGCAGCTTTCCTCCCCGGTTGTGGGCTGGAAACACCATATATTTT.

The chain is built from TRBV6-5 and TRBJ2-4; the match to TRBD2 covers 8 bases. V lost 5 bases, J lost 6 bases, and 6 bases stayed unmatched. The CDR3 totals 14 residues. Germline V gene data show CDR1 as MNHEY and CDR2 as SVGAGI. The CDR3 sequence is CASSIRGGANIQYF. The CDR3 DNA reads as TGTGCCAGCAGTATACGGGGGGGGGCAAACATTCAGTACTTC.

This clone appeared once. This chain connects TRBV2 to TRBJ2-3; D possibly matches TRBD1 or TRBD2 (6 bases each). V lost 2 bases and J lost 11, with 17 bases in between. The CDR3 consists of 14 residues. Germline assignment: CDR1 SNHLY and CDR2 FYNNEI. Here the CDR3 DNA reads TGTGCCAGCAGTGAAAACAGGGACTCGGTGTTGCAGTATTTT. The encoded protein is CASSENRDSVLQYF. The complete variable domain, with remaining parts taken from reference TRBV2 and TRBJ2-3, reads EPEVTQTPSHQVTQMGQEVILRCVPISNHLYFYWYRQILGQKVEFLVSFYNNEISEKSEIFDDQFSVERPDGSNFTLKIRSTKLEDSAMYFCASSENRDSVLQYFGPGTRLTVL.